This is a list of T cell receptor beta chains from one sample in a study of T cells in Graves' hyperthyroidism and ophthalmopathy. MiXCR was run by TCRdb on the multiplex PCR reads, yielding one entry per CDR3 protein. The sample lists some 180,000 distinct CDR3 sequences; over 15% were seen once. Sequences were obtained from blood. The source is a woman between 50 and 59 years old with Graves' hyperthyroidism. CDR3s include the opening cysteine and the closing phenylalanine or tryptophan. The D gene is left open where the match is weak. For some rows the clone size is stated as once, few or many, or as a class when expanded; others skip it.

>NA|TRBD1|TRBV12-3/TRBV12-4|TRBJ2-5
CAISEHMTGPGETQYF
TGTGCCATCAGTGAACACATGACAGGGCCCGGGGAGACCCAGTACTTC
>NA|NA|TRBV5-5|TRBJ2-2
CASSFLAGAMTGELFF
TGTGCCAGCAGCTTCTTGGCCGGGGCAATGACCGGGGAGCTGTTTTTT
>NA|NA|TRBV30|TRBJ1-1
CAWTGGVLNTEAFF
TGTGCCTGGACTGGAGGGGTTCTGAACACTGAAGCTTTCTTT
>many|NA|TRBV19|TRBJ1-1
CASTSPGRMNTEAFF
TGTGCCAGTACCTCACCGGGACGGATGAACACTGAAGCTTTCTTT
>many|NA|TRBV7-7|TRBJ2-2
CASSLGVGELFF
TGTGCTAGCAGCTTAGGAGTCGGGGAGCTGTTTTTT
>many|TRBD2|TRBV13|TRBJ2-1
CASSPTSGGAAVYNEQFF
TGTGCCAGCAGCCCGACTAGCGGGGGGGCTGCCGTATACAATGAGCAGTTCTTC
>many|NA|TRBV5-1|TRBJ1-5
CASRSDGLYSNQPQHF
TGCGCCAGCAGATCGGACGGACTTTATAGCAATCAGCCCCAGCATTTT
>NA|NA|TRBV6-2/TRBV6-3|TRBJ2-7
CASSYSWGPYEQYF
TGTGCCAGCAGTTACTCATGGGGACCTTACGAGCAGTACTTC
>NA|NA|TRBV29-1|TRBJ1-1
CSVLGVVAFF
TGCAGCGTTTTGGGGGTAGTAGCTTTCTTT
>NA|TRBD1|TRBV5-1|TRBJ2-6
CASTPEGQGGKLTF
TGCGCCAGCACTCCAGAGGGACAGGGTGGCAAACTGACTTTC
>NA|NA|TRBV27|TRBJ1-5
CASGGLGNQPQHF
TGTGCCAGCGGGGGTTTGGGCAATCAGCCCCAGCATTTT
>NA|TRBD1|TRBV3-1|TRBJ2-3
CASSHFRDRDTDTQYF
TGTGCCAGCAGCCATTTCCGGGACAGGGACACAGATACGCAGTATTTT
>few|NA|TRBV19|TRBJ2-7
CASSIGSTGLYEQYF
TGTGCCAGTAGTATTGGGTCCACGGGCCTCTACGAGCAGTACTTC